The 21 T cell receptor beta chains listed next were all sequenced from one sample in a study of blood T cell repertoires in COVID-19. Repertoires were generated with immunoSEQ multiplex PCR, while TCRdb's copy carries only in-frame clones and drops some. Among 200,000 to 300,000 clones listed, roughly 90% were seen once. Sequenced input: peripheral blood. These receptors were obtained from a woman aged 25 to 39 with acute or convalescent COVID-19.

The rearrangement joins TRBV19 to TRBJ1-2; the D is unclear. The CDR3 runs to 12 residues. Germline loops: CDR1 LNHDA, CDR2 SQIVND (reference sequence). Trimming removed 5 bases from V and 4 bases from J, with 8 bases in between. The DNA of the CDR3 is TGTGCCAGTAGTGAGTCTTTCTATGGCTACACCTTC. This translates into CASSESFYGYTF.

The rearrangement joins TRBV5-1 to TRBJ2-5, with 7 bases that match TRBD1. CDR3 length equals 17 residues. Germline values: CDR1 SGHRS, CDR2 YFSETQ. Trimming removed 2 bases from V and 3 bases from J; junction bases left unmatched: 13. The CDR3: CASSFGRGRLGEETQYF. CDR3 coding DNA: TGCGCCAGCAGCTTTGGCAGGGGGAGATTGGGGGAAGAGACCCAGTACTTC.

CDR3 in DNA: TGCGCCAGCAGCTTGGCCCGTCGACTAGCGGGGGCCTACAATGAGCAGTTCTTC. This encodes CASSLARRLAGAYNEQFF. The chain carries TRBV5-1 and TRBJ2-1, with TRBD2 matching over 12 bases. The V gene end was trimmed by 0 bases and the J gene end by 2 bases; junction bases not matched to a gene: 6. The CDR3 loop spans 18 amino acids. CDR1 and CDR2 (germline): SGHRS, YFSETQ.

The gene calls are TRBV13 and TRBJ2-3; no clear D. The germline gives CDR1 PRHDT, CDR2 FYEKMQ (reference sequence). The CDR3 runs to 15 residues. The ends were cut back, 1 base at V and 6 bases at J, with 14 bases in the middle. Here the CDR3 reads CASSLVTNSQDTQYF. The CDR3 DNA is TGTGCCAGCAGCTTAGTTACCAATTCCCAGGATACGCAGTATTTT.

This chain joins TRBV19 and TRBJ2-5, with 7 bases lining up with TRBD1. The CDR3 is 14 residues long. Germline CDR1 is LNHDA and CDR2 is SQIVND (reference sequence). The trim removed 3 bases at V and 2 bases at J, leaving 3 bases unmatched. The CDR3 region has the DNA TGTGCCAGTAGTATTTGGGGACAGCAAGAGACCCAGTACTTC. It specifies CASSIWGQQETQYF.

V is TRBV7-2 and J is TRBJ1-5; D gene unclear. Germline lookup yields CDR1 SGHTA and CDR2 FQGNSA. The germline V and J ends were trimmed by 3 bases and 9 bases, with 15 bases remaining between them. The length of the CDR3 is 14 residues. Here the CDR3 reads CASSFELGLGPQHF. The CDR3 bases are TGTGCCAGCAGCTTCGAGTTGGGCCTGGGGCCCCAGCATTTT. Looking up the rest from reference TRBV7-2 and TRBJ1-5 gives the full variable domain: GAGVSQSPSNKVTEKGKDVELRCDPISGHTALYWYRQSLGQGLEFLIYFQGNSAPDKSGLPSDRFSAERTGGSVSTLTIQRTQQEDSAVYLCASSFELGLGPQHFGDGTRLSIL.

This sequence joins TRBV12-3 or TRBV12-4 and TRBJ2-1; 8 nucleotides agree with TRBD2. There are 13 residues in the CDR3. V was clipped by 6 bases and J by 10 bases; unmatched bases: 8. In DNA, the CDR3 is TGTGCCAGCAGCTTATTCTTAGCGGGGGAGCAGTTCTTC. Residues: CASSLFLAGEQFF.

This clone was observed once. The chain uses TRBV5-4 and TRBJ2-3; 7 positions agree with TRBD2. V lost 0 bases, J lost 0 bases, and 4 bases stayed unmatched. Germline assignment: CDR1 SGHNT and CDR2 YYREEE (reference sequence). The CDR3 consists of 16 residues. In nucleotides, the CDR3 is TGTGCCAGCAGCTTGGGAGGGAGGGCTAGCACAGATACGCAGTATTTT. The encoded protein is CASSLGGRASTDTQYF.

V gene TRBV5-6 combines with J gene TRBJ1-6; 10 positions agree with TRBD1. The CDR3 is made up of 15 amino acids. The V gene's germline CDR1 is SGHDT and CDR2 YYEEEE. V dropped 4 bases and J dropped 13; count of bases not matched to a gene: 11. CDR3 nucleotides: TGTGCCAGCAGCAAGTGGACAGGGGGTATGGGTCCCCTCCACTTT. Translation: CASSKWTGGMGPLHF.

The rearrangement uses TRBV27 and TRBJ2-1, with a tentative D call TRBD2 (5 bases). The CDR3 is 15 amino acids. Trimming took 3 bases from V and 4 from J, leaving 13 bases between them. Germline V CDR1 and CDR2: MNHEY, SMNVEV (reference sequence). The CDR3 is CASSFDRRGYNEQFF. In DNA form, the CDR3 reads TGTGCCAGCAGTTTTGATCGACGGGGTTACAATGAGCAGTTCTTC.

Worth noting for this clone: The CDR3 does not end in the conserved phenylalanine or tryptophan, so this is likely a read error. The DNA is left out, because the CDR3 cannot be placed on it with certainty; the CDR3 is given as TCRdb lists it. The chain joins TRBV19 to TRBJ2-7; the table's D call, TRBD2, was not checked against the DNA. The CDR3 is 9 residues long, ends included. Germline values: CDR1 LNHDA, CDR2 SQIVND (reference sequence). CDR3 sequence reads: CASNLTREL.

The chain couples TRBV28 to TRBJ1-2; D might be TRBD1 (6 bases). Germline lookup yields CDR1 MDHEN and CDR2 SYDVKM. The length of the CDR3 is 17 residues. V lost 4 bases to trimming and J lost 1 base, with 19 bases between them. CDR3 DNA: TGTGCCAGCAGTTCACCTTCAGGACAGTTAGATAACTATGGCTACACCTTC. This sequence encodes CASSSPSGQLDNYGYTF.

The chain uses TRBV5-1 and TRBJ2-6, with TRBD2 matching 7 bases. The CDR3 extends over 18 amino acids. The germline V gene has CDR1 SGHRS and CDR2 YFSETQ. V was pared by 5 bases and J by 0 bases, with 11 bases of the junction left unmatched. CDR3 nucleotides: TGCGCCAGCAGTGGTTGGGAGGGATTTGGCTCTGGGGCCAACGTCCTGACTTTC. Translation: CASSGWEGFGSGANVLTF.

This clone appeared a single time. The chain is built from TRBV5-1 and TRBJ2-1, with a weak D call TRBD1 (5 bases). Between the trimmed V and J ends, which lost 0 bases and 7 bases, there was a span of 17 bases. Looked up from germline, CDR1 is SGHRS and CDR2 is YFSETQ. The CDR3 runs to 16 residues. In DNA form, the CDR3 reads TGCGCCAGCAGCTTGGACCGACAGAATCCCACAAATGAGCAGTTCTTC. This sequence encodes CASSLDRQNPTNEQFF.

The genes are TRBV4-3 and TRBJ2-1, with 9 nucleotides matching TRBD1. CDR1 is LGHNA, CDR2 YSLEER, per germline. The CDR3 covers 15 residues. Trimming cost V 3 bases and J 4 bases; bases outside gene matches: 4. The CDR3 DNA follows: TGCGCCAGCAGCCACGCGGACAGGGGATACAATGAGCAGTTCTTC. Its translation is CASSHADRGYNEQFF.

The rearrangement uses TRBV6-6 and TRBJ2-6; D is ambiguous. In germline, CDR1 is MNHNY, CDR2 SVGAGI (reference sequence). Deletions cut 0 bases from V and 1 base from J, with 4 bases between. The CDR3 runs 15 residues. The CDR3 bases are TGTGCCAGCAGTTACTCGGAGTCTGGGGCCAACGTCCTGACTTTC. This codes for CASSYSESGANVLTF.

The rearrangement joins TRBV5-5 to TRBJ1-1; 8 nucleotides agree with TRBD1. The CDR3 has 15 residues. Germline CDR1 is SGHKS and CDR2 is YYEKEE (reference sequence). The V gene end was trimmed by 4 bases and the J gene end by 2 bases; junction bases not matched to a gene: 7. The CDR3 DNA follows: TGTGCCAGCAGCGGGGGGGACAGGTTCAACACTGAAGCTTTCTTT. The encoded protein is CASSGGDRFNTEAFF.

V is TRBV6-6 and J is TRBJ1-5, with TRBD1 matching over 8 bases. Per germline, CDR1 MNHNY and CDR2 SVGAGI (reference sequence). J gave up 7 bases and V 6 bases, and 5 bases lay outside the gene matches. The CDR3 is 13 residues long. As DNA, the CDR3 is TGTGCCAGCAGGCCACAGGGGGGGCAGCCCCAGCATTTT. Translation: CASRPQGGQPQHF.

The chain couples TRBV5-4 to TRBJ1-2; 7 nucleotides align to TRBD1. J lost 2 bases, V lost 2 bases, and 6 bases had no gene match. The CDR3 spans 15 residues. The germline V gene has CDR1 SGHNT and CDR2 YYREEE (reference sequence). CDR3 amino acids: CASSLDRVKNYGYTF. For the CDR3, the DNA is TGTGCCAGCAGCTTAGACAGGGTTAAAAACTATGGCTACACCTTC. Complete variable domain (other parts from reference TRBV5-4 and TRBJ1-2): ETGVTQSPTHLIKTRGQQVTLRCSSQSGHNTVSWYQQALGQGPQFIFQYYREEENGRGNFPPRFSGLQFPNYSSELNVNALELDDSALYLCASSLDRVKNYGYTFGSGTRLTVV.

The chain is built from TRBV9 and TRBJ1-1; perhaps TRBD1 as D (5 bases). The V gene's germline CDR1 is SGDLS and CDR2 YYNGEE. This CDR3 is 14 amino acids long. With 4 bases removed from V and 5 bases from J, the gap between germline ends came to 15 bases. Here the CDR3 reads CASSLAGPGTEAFF. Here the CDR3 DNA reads TGTGCCAGCAGCCTCGCGGGGCCTGGGACTGAAGCTTTCTTT.

The CDR3 region is CASSQYRPGGPYEQFF. The CDR3, as DNA: TGTGCCAGCAGCCAATATCGGCCGGGAGGGCCCTATGAGCAGTTCTTC. The rearrangement joins TRBV16 to TRBJ2-1; TRBD2 agrees at 8 bases. CDR1 is KGHSY and CDR2 is FQNENV in the germline V gene. This CDR3 spans 16 amino acids. The V and J ends lost 1 base and 8 bases, in that order; junction bases with no gene match: 10. The full variable domain, its missing parts supplied by reference TRBV16 and TRBJ2-1, is GEEVAQTPKHLVRGEGQKAKLYCAPIKGHSYVFWYQQVLKNEFKFLISFQNENVFDETGMPKERFSAKCLPNSPCSLEIQATKLEDSAVYFCASSQYRPGGPYEQFFGPGTRLTVL.